This T cell receptor beta chain emerged from a study of human CD8 memory T cell subsets (dated by TCRdb to the early 2020s). Turning to the overall study: The clonal relationships among stem-like (TSTEM), progenitor exhausted-like (TPEX) and effector memory CD8+ T cell subsets were assessed by comparing the TCRbeta repertoires of these subsets. TCRbeta repertoires were obtained from a handful of donors, each contributing TSTEM, TPEX and effector memory subsets.

Peripheral blood mononuclear cells were isolated from healthy donor buffy coats by density gradient separation. In the study, negative magnetic separation with EasySep or MojoSort CD8+ T cell isolation kits was used to enrich total CD8+ T cells. For each subset, total RNA was extracted using an RNeasy Mini Kit from duplicate vials of 150,000 sorted CD8+ T cells. The PBMCs were used either fresh or after being cryopreserved in fetal bovine serum with roughly 10% DMSO. Fluorescence-activated cell sorting on a FACSAria III was used to sort the CD8+ T cell subsets to purity. The CDR3 holds 14 amino acids from the cysteine to the phenylalanine. No DNA accompanies this entry. As for this clonotype: Its antigen remains undetermined.

A Human TCR Profiling Kit was used to prepare UMI-labeled 5' RACE TCRbeta libraries. Every TCRbeta library was prepared in parallel with an identical number of PCR cycles. The authors' analysis ran thus. The number of functional CDR3beta clonotypes in each TCRbeta library ranged from about 2,800 to 18,000. UMI extraction and consensus assembly used MIGEC 1.2.9, requiring at least three reads per UMI. In-frame CDR3beta repertoires were extracted with MiXCR 3.0.3. After each sample was downsampled to 42,000 randomly selected UMIs, diversity metrics were computed in VDJtools 1.2.1. For the top 3,000 clones of each sample pair, the repertoire overlap metrics D, R and F2 were calculated in VDJtools. After the reads were reprocessed by TCRdb, one entry was made per CDR3 protein sequence, with no DNA. The V and J calls, along with clone size, are taken from TCRdb and not from the paper's own processing. The sample has about 12,000 distinct CDR3 sequences on record. The ten largest make up approximately 15% of the sample.

Overall study outcomes, separate from this receptor: Only TCRbeta chains were sequenced, and repertoire comparisons were based on six donors, with testing performed by paired t-tests and Bonferroni correction. Both stem-like subsets shared clonotypes with effector memory cells, but TSTEM and TPEX repertoires overlapped minimally, suggesting distinct antigen spectra. Normalized Shannon-Wiener diversity was similarly high in TSTEM and TPEX subsets, while effector memory subsets were less diverse by comparison. Greater repertoire diversity in TSTEM than in TPEX subsets was suggested by Chao1 estimates, potentially reflecting a broader range of specificities.

This TCR was sampled from a human donor in good health. The specimen sequenced was CD8+ T cells from PBMCs. This receptor chain uses TRBV12-3 or TRBV12-4 and TRBJ2-7; there is no DNA to check the TCRdb D call of TRBD1. The CDR3 reads CASSLSTPREEQYF.